Shown below are 19 T cell receptor beta chains from a single sample sequenced in a study of response to subunit inactivated influenza vaccine. TCRdb processed the RT-PCR reads anew with MiXCR; each CDR3 protein has one entry. This table has some 850,000 distinct CDR3 sequences, approximately 17% appearing once. Material: PBMCs from blood, obtained approximately 5 days after vaccination. The origin of the receptors is a man over 45 who received an inactivated influenza vaccine.

At least ten counts were recorded for this clonotype. This chain joins TRBV20-1 and TRBJ2-5, with 10 bases matching TRBD1. The CDR3 loop spans 14 amino acids. The junction had 4 bases not matched to a gene; V was cut back by 6 bases and J by 0 bases. Germline CDR1 DFQATT, CDR2 SNEGSKA (reference sequence). CDR3 residues: CSARDRGHQETQYF. Written as DNA, the CDR3 is TGCAGTGCCCGGGACAGGGGCCACCAAGAGACCCAGTACTTC.

This clonotype was seen ten or more times. V usage is TRBV20-1 and J usage is TRBJ1-1; D call uncertain. The V end lost 0 bases, the J end lost 4 bases, and 6 bases lay between the germline ends. CDR3 length: 12 amino acids. Germline V lookup: CDR1 DFQATT, CDR2 SNEGSKA (reference sequence). CDR3: CSARDPPTEAFF. The CDR3 nucleotides are TGCAGTGCTAGAGATCCACCCACTGAAGCTTTCTTT.

This clonotype was counted ten times or more. This chain uses TRBV29-1 with TRBJ2-3; 9 bases line up with TRBD2. Germline-derived CDR1 and CDR2 are SQVTM and ANQGSEA. The CDR3 consists of 13 residues. The V gene end was trimmed by 5 bases and the J gene end by 3 bases; junction bases not matched to a gene: 3. The CDR3 protein is CSVIAGVTDTQYF. CDR3 nucleotides: TGCAGCGTTATAGCGGGGGTGACAGATACGCAGTATTTT.

This clonotype was observed a few times. In DNA, the CDR3 is TGTGCCAGCAGTTTAGGTGTTTCCGATGAGCAGTTCTTC. It translates to CASSLGVSDEQFF. The rearrangement links TRBV12-3 or TRBV12-4 to TRBJ2-1; D remains unclear. The length of the CDR3 is 13 residues. The V and J ends lost 1 base and 8 bases respectively, with 9 bases between them.

There are a few counts of this clonotype. This sequence joins TRBV4-3 and TRBJ2-1; 9 bases are a match to TRBD1. V shed 3 bases and J 8 bases; nucleotides not matched to a gene: 2. Germline lookup yields CDR1 LGHNA and CDR2 YSLEER. The length of the CDR3 is 13 residues. The CDR3 is CASSQGTGYEQFF. CDR3 nucleotides: TGCGCCAGCAGCCAGGGGACAGGGTATGAGCAGTTCTTC.

The rearrangement links TRBV6-1 to TRBJ1-6, with 12 bases that match TRBD1. This CDR3 is built from 16 residues. Germline CDR1 and CDR2: MNHNS and SASEGT. After removal of 8 bases from V and 8 bases from J, the junction contained 10 bases not matched to a gene. Here the CDR3 reads CASSLLRDRGHSPLHF. In DNA form, the CDR3 reads TGTGCCAGCTCTCTCCTCCGGGACAGGGGGCATTCACCCCTCCACTTT.

This clonotype was counted only a few times. The rearrangement uses TRBV4-3 and TRBJ2-2; unclear D gene. Germline-derived CDR1 and CDR2 are LGHNA and YSLEER. V lost 1 base to trimming and J lost 4 bases, with 10 bases between them. CDR3 length equals 15 residues. CDR3 region: CASSQAGLVTGELFF. The CDR3 nucleotides read TGCGCCAGCAGCCAAGCGGGCCTAGTCACCGGGGAGCTGTTTTTT.

CDR3 nucleotide sequence: TGCAGTGCTACCCCTGCGAGACGTCGCACAGATACGCAGTATTTT. Encoded protein: CSATPARRRTDTQYF. V usage is TRBV20-1 and J usage is TRBJ2-3, with no clear D. Trimming took off 4 bases at V and 1 base at J, with 15 bases between the two ends. CDR3 size: 15 residues. Germline V gene lookup returns CDR1 DFQATT and CDR2 SNEGSKA (reference sequence).

This clonotype was seen a handful of times. The rearrangement links TRBV9 to TRBJ2-5, with 10 bases fitting TRBD2. There are 16 residues in the CDR3. The germline gives CDR1 SGDLS, CDR2 YYNGEE. The ends lost 3 bases at V and 5 bases at J; junction bases unmatched: 10. The CDR3 nucleotides are TGTGCCAGCAGCGCGACCGGGACTAGCGAGGGGGAGACCCAGTACTTC. Translation gives CASSATGTSEGETQYF.

In regard to this clonotype: This may be a read error, as it is one base from a much larger clone. The rearrangement links TRBV11-1 to TRBJ2-1; D is perhaps TRBD2 (6 bases). Trimming removed 5 bases from V and 0 bases from J, with 11 bases in between. The CDR3 is 15 amino acids. Germline CDR1 and CDR2: SGHAT and FQDESV (reference sequence). The CDR3 DNA follows: TGTGCCAGCAGCAAGGACGGGAGCTCCTACAATGAGCAGTTCTTC. Encoded protein: CASSKDGSSYNEQFF.

This clonotype showed up many times. The chain couples TRBV29-1 to TRBJ2-5; 7 nucleotides match TRBD1. The junction had 12 bases not matched to a gene; V was cut back by 6 bases and J by 5 bases. The germline CDR1 and CDR2 sequences are SQVTM and ANQGSEA. The CDR3 loop spans 14 amino acids. The CDR3 DNA reads as TGCAGCGTACTAATCAGGGGGATTCGGGAGACCCAGTACTTC. Translation: CSVLIRGIRETQYF.

V is TRBV6-5 and J is TRBJ2-7, with 8 bases fitting TRBD1. The J segment lost 5 bases and the V segment lost 2 bases, leaving 8 bases of the junction unmatched. CDR1 is MNHEY, CDR2 SVGAGI, per germline. The CDR3 is made up of 15 amino acids. CDR3 region: CASSYGDRGRDEQYF. The CDR3 region has the DNA TGTGCCAGCAGTTACGGTGACAGGGGTAGGGACGAGCAGTACTTC.

This clonotype has only a few counts. This chain uses TRBV11-2 with TRBJ2-5; 7 bases are a match to TRBD2. Germline V gives CDR1 SGHAT, CDR2 FQNNGV. V lost 0 bases to trimming and J lost 0 bases; unmatched junction nucleotides: 13. The CDR3 loop spans 19 amino acids. CDR3 in amino acids: CASSLDRMRLADYQETQYF. The DNA for the CDR3 is TGTGCCAGCAGCTTAGATCGCATGCGGCTAGCGGATTACCAAGAGACCCAGTACTTC. The complete variable domain, with remaining parts taken from reference TRBV11-2 and TRBJ2-5, reads EAGVAQSPRYKIIEKRQSVAFWCNPISGHATLYWYQQILGQGPKLLIQFQNNGVVDDSQLPKDRFSAERLKGVDSTLKIQPAKLEDSAVYLCASSLDRMRLADYQETQYFGPGTRLLVL.

This rearrangement joins TRBV14 to TRBJ2-1; 7 nucleotides match TRBD1. CDR3 length: 17 amino acids. Germline V CDR1 and CDR2: SGHDN, FVKESK. Unmatched junction bases numbered 8, after V lost 3 bases and J lost 0 bases. CDR3 residues: CASSQLTGLSSYNEQFF. CDR3 DNA sequence: TGTGCCAGCAGCCAGTTGACAGGGCTTAGCTCCTACAATGAGCAGTTCTTC. The full variable domain, with the rest looked up from reference TRBV14 and TRBJ2-1, is EAGVTQFPSHSVIEKGQTVTLRCDPISGHDNLYWYRRVMGKEIKFLLHFVKESKQDESGMPNNRFLAERTGGTYSTLKVQPAELEDSGVYFCASSQLTGLSSYNEQFFGPGTRLTVL.

This clonotype has ten or more counts. The chain recombines TRBV18 with TRBJ1-6, with D possibly TRBD1 on 5 matching bases. This CDR3 contains 16 residues. Germline V CDR1 and CDR2: KGHSH, LQKENI. V shed 6 bases and J shed 9 bases, with 21 bases lying between them. CDR3 amino acids: CASSTGLGGAGSPLHF. Written as DNA, the CDR3 is TGTGCCAGCTCGACGGGGCTAGGCGGAGCGGGTTCACCCCTCCACTTT.

Written as DNA, the CDR3 is TGCGCCAGCAGCCAAGACTACCGGGACAGGGTGGAAGAGACCCAGTACTTC. Protein: CASSQDYRDRVEETQYF. This chain links TRBV4-3 with TRBJ2-5, with 9 bases that match TRBD1. The V gene's germline CDR1 is LGHNA and CDR2 YSLEER. This CDR3 has 17 amino acids. Unmatched junction bases numbered 8, after V lost 0 bases and J lost 3 bases.

This clonotype turned up a few times. The chain is built from TRBV12-3 or TRBV12-4 and TRBJ2-2; a possible D gene is TRBD1 (5 bases). The CDR3 contains 13 residues. Between the trimmed V and J ends, which lost 6 bases and 6 bases, there was a span of 11 bases. CDR3 coding DNA: TGTGCCAGCAGCTCCCCAGGGTCCGGGGAGCTGTTTTTT. Translated, it gives CASSSPGSGELFF.

For the CDR3, the DNA is TGTGCCAGCTCACCACAAGTTGGCAACATGAACACTGAAGCTTTCTTT. As protein: CASSPQVGNMNTEAFF. The genes are TRBV18 and TRBJ1-1; no reliable D call. Germline V lookup: CDR1 KGHSH, CDR2 LQKENI. The CDR3 is 16 amino acids. Trimming cost V 1 base and J 0 bases, with 12 bases left between them.

This chain uses TRBV11-2 with TRBJ2-3; TRBD1 matches 7 bases. Germline CDR1 SGHAT, CDR2 FQNNGV. The trim removed 4 bases at V and 2 bases at J, leaving 6 bases unmatched. This CDR3 has 15 amino acids. For the CDR3, the DNA is TGTGCCAGCAGCTCGGACAGGCAATACACAGATACGCAGTATTTT. Translated, it gives CASSSDRQYTDTQYF.